What follows are 27 T cell receptor beta chains derived from one specimen sequenced in a study of blood T cell repertoires in COVID-19. Only in-frame clones appear in the TCRdb table, and some are missing; sequencing was by immunoSEQ multiplex PCR. The repertoire includes 87,000 or so clones, around 86% of them detected once, and 4.5% to 6% sits in the top ten. The specimen was peripheral blood. Receptor source: a woman older than 75 with acute or convalescent COVID-19.

A single count supports this clone. V is TRBV19 and J is TRBJ1-1; D possibly corresponds to TRBD1 (6 bases). The CDR3 extends over 13 amino acids. The germline V and J ends were trimmed by 9 bases and 0 bases, with 11 bases remaining between them. Germline V gene sequence: CDR1 LNHDA, CDR2 SQIVND (reference sequence). This CDR3 reads CASHDRMNTEAFF. Here the CDR3 DNA reads TGTGCCAGCCATGACAGGATGAACACTGAAGCTTTCTTT. Supplemented by reference TRBV19 and TRBJ1-1, the full variable domain reads DGGITQSPKYLFRKEGQNVTLSCEQNLNHDAMYWYRQDPGQGLRLIYYSQIVNDFQKGDIAEGYSVSREKKESFPLTVTSAQKNPTAFYLCASHDRMNTEAFFGQGTRLTVV.

The chain couples TRBV11-3 to TRBJ2-1; TRBD2 matches 14 bases. Trimming took 1 base from V and 8 from J; bases not matched to a gene: 7. The CDR3 runs 17 residues. Germline values: CDR1 SGHNT, CDR2 YENEEA. This CDR3 is CASSLGLAGGLRDEQFF. CDR3 sequence (DNA): TGTGCCAGCAGCTTAGGACTAGCGGGAGGGCTTAGGGATGAGCAGTTCTTC.

The chain employs TRBV14 and TRBJ1-2; tentatively, D is TRBD1 (5 bases). The V end was cut by 4 bases, the J end by 6 bases, with 18 bases between. The CDR3 extends over 15 amino acids. The germline gives CDR1 SGHDN, CDR2 FVKESK. CDR3 DNA sequence: TGTGCCAGCAGCCTCCGACAAAGGGGTGAGGATGGCTACACCTTC. It specifies CASSLRQRGEDGYTF.

The chain uses TRBV7-2 and TRBJ1-6; TRBD1 matches 8 bases. The CDR3 is made up of 16 amino acids. Germline trimming cut 1 base from V and 6 bases from J; bases unmatched to any gene: 5. Germline lookup yields CDR1 SGHTA and CDR2 FQGNSA. The DNA for the CDR3 is TGTGCCAGCAGCTTAGTCTCCACAGGGGGTAATTCACCCCTCCACTTT. Translating it yields CASSLVSTGGNSPLHF. The full variable domain, with the rest looked up from reference TRBV7-2 and TRBJ1-6, is GAGVSQSPSNKVTEKGKDVELRCDPISGHTALYWYRQSLGQGLEFLIYFQGNSAPDKSGLPSDRFSAERTGGSVSTLTIQRTQQEDSAVYLCASSLVSTGGNSPLHFGNGTRLTVT.

The chain has TRBV4-1 and TRBJ1-2; 8 bases align to TRBD1. This CDR3 is 16 amino acids long. J was trimmed by 3 bases and V by 3 bases; bases with no gene match: 9. Germline lookup yields CDR1 MGHRA and CDR2 YSYEKL. CDR3 nucleotides: TGCGCCAGCAGCCAGACCCCGGGACAGGCAGACTATGGCTACACCTTC. It yields the protein CASSQTPGQADYGYTF.

This clone was observed a single time. The V and J genes are TRBV27 and TRBJ2-3; perhaps TRBD1 as D (5 bases). With 6 bases removed from V and 8 bases from J, the gap between germline ends came to 24 bases. This CDR3 is 16 amino acids long. Germline CDR1 is MNHEY and CDR2 is SMNVEV (reference sequence). DNA of the CDR3: TGTGCCAGCAGCGTCCCCAGTGGGGCCGGGTTGGGTACGCAGTATTTT. Translation gives CASSVPSGAGLGTQYF.

A single count supports this clone. This chain uses TRBV19 with TRBJ2-3; D is perhaps TRBD2 (6 bases). The CDR3 length is 17 residues. The V gene's germline CDR1 is LNHDA and CDR2 SQIVND (reference sequence). V lost 3 bases to trimming and J lost 0 bases, with 16 bases between them. CDR3 DNA: TGTGCCAGTAGTATTGGCGGGGCCACATCTAGCACAGATACGCAGTATTTT. Its translation: CASSIGGATSSTDTQYF.

V and J are TRBV11-2 and TRBJ2-5; perhaps TRBD2 as D (6 bases). V was trimmed by 5 bases and J by 1 base, leaving 14 bases between them. The CDR3 is made up of 15 amino acids. Germline V gives CDR1 SGHAT, CDR2 FQNNGV. The CDR3 is CASSPLSGSQETQYF. Here the CDR3 DNA reads TGTGCCAGCAGCCCACTTTCCGGGAGCCAAGAGACCCAGTACTTC.

The V gene is TRBV11-2, the J gene TRBJ1-1; D is unresolved. Germline CDR1 SGHAT, CDR2 FQNNGV. The V end was cut by 10 bases, the J end by 3 bases, with 12 bases between. CDR3 length: 12 amino acids. DNA for the CDR3: TGTGCCATTGGGAGGGTGCACACTGAAGCTTTCTTT. Translating gives CAIGRVHTEAFF. The full variable domain, rest sourced from reference TRBV11-2 and TRBJ1-1, is EAGVAQSPRYKIIEKRQSVAFWCNPISGHATLYWYQQILGQGPKLLIQFQNNGVVDDSQLPKDRFSAERLKGVDSTLKIQPAKLEDSAVYLCAIGRVHTEAFFGQGTRLTVV.

The gene calls are TRBV7-2 and TRBJ1-2, with TRBD1 identical over 9 bases. CDR1 SGHTA and CDR2 FQGNSA come from the germline V gene. V lost 4 bases to trimming and J lost 8 bases; unmatched junction nucleotides: 11. The CDR3 loop spans 15 amino acids. CDR3 sequence reads: CASSSHRGRDPGYTF. CDR3 nucleotide sequence: TGTGCCAGCAGCTCCCACAGGGGGCGGGATCCAGGCTACACCTTC.

The chain couples TRBV6-5 to TRBJ2-5; tentatively, D is TRBD1 (6 bases). Germline values: CDR1 MNHEY, CDR2 SVGAGI. This CDR3 region has 13 residues. V dropped 8 bases and J dropped 0 bases, with 10 bases sitting between them. The CDR3 DNA reads TGTGCCAGCTTAACAGGGTACCAAGAGACCCAGTACTTC. Translation: CASLTGYQETQYF.

The chain links TRBV2 to TRBJ1-4; TRBD1 might be the D (6 bases). The ends were cut back, 10 bases at V and 4 bases at J, with 13 bases in the middle. From germline, CDR1 is SNHLY and CDR2 FYNNEI. The CDR3 consists of 13 residues. The CDR3 nucleotides read TGTGCCACCGAACGGGACATTAATGAAAAACTGTTTTTT. It specifies CATERDINEKLFF.

The chain recombines TRBV3-1 (or the pseudogene TRBV3-2) with TRBJ1-1, with D unresolved. With 1 base removed from V and 8 bases from J, the gap between germline ends came to 11 bases. Looked up from germline, CDR1 is LGHDT and CDR2 is YNNKEL (reference sequence). The CDR3 consists of 13 residues. CDR3 region: CASSQVRNVEAFF. The CDR3, as DNA: TGTGCCAGCAGCCAAGTTCGTAATGTCGAAGCTTTCTTT.

V usage is TRBV3-1 (or the pseudogene TRBV3-2) and J usage is TRBJ2-2; tentative D call: TRBD2 (6 bases). CDR3 length: 16 amino acids. The ends were cut back, 4 bases at V and 4 bases at J, with 16 bases in the middle. Germline CDR1 reads LGHDT; CDR2 reads YNNKEL (reference sequence). The CDR3 region is CASSPSISGGTGELFF. The CDR3 DNA reads as TGTGCCAGCAGCCCCTCTATTAGCGGCGGCACCGGGGAGCTGTTTTTT.

This clone was recorded once. The chain uses TRBV20-1 and TRBJ2-3; D not certain. Germline lookup yields CDR1 DFQATT and CDR2 SNEGSKA (reference sequence). The CDR3 length is 11 residues. Trimming shortened V by 3 bases and J by 6 bases, and 7 bases separated the two germline ends. The CDR3 DNA reads as TGCAGTGCTAGGGTAGTGGATACGCAGTATTTT. Amino acids: CSARVVDTQYF.

This clone has only one observation. V gene TRBV5-8 combines with J gene TRBJ2-3, with 7 bases that match TRBD1. With 3 bases clipped from V and 0 bases from J, the junction kept 4 bases outside the gene matches. CDR1 SGHTS and CDR2 YDEGEE come from the germline V gene. The CDR3 covers 15 residues. CDR3 DNA sequence: TGTGCCAGCAGCTGGCGGACAGGTAGCACAGATACGCAGTATTTT. Encoded protein: CASSWRTGSTDTQYF. The whole variable domain, remainder taken from reference TRBV5-8 and TRBJ2-3, is EAGVTQSPTHLIKTRGQQATLRCSPISGHTSVYWYQQALGLGLQFLLWYDEGEERNRGNFPPRFSGRQFPNYSSELNVNALELEDSALYLCASSWRTGSTDTQYFGPGTRLTVL.

On this clone: Other DNA sequences of this sample code for an identical CDR3. The chain couples TRBV6-5 to TRBJ1-2, with 10 bases matching TRBD1. J lost 5 bases, V lost 6 bases, and 6 bases had no gene match. Germline CDR1 reads MNHEY; CDR2 reads SVGAGI. CDR3 size: 14 residues. CDR3 sequence: CASSDRGRRYGYTF. DNA of the CDR3: TGTGCCAGCAGCGACAGGGGGCGCCGGTATGGCTACACCTTC.

This chain joins TRBV5-6 and TRBJ2-1, with D perhaps matching TRBD2 (5 bases). Germline values: CDR1 SGHDT, CDR2 YYEEEE. V was shortened by 2 bases and J by 4 bases, with 10 bases between the two germline ends. The CDR3 has 14 amino acids. The CDR3: CASSLERLYNEQFF. CDR3 nucleotide sequence: TGTGCCAGCAGCTTAGAGCGGCTTTACAATGAGCAGTTCTTC.

The genes are TRBV19 and TRBJ2-1, with D tentatively TRBD2 (6 bases). V was cut by 1 base and J by 4 bases, with 11 bases left in between. From germline, CDR1 is LNHDA and CDR2 SQIVND (reference sequence). CDR3 size: 15 residues. This chain's CDR3 is CASSIGAGRYNEQFF. The CDR3 DNA follows: TGTGCCAGTAGTATAGGGGCGGGACGATACAATGAGCAGTTCTTC.

The chain has TRBV6-2 or TRBV6-3 and TRBJ1-1, with D hard to call. With 5 bases removed from V and 4 bases from J, the gap between germline ends came to 20 bases. Germline V lookup: CDR1 MNHEY, CDR2 SVGEGT. CDR3 size: 16 residues. CDR3 nucleotide sequence: TGTGCCAGCAGTCGGTCTTCCTCCCTCCCGGGCACTGAAGCTTTCTTT. The encoded protein is CASSRSSSLPGTEAFF.

This chain connects TRBV7-8 to TRBJ1-1; tentatively, D is TRBD1 (5 bases). Germline loops: CDR1 SGHVS, CDR2 FQNEAQ. Trimming took 1 base from V and 6 from J, leaving 9 bases between them. The CDR3 totals 13 residues. CDR3 DNA sequence: TGTGCCAGCAGCTTAGGGACACAGGCTGAAGCTTTCTTT. Protein: CASSLGTQAEAFF.

This chain links TRBV5-1 with TRBJ1-1; no clear D. From germline, CDR1 is SGHRS and CDR2 YFSETQ. Trimming pared 1 base from V and 1 base from J, leaving 11 bases between. This CDR3 comprises 15 residues. The CDR3: CASSLLRPGNTEAFF. DNA of the CDR3: TGCGCCAGCAGCTTGCTTAGGCCGGGGAACACTGAAGCTTTCTTT.

The chain has TRBV7-9 and TRBJ2-3; 10 bases line up with TRBD1. The CDR3 length is 15 residues. Germline V gene data show CDR1 as SEHNR and CDR2 as FQNEAQ (reference sequence). J was trimmed by 4 bases and V by 5 bases; bases with no gene match: 6. The CDR3 region has the DNA TGTGCCAGCAGCCGGACAGGGGGAAGGGCAGATACGCAGTATTTT. Translated: CASSRTGGRADTQYF.

V usage is TRBV5-1 and J usage is TRBJ1-1, with a tentative D call TRBD1 (6 bases). The germline V gene encodes CDR1 SGHRS and CDR2 YFSETQ. The ends were cut back, 4 bases at V and 1 base at J, with 14 bases in the middle. The CDR3 spans 15 residues. CDR3 residues: CASSPWTEQNTEAFF. CDR3 bases: TGCGCCAGCAGCCCTTGGACAGAGCAGAACACTGAAGCTTTCTTT.

The chain has TRBV7-2 and TRBJ1-2; TRBD1 agrees at 7 bases. V lost 4 bases and J lost 2; bases outside the gene matches: 7. Per germline, CDR1 SGHTA and CDR2 FQGNSA. The CDR3 runs 15 residues. The CDR3 here is CASSSKGRGNYGYTF. CDR3 nucleotide sequence: TGTGCCAGCAGCTCAAAGGGCAGGGGGAACTATGGCTACACCTTC. Filled out from reference TRBV7-2 and TRBJ1-2, the complete variable domain reads GAGVSQSPSNKVTEKGKDVELRCDPISGHTALYWYRQSLGQGLEFLIYFQGNSAPDKSGLPSDRFSAERTGGSVSTLTIQRTQQEDSAVYLCASSSKGRGNYGYTFGSGTRLTVV.

The genes are TRBV18 and TRBJ2-7; 7 nucleotides line up with TRBD2. The junction had 1 base not matched to a gene; V was cut back by 3 bases and J by 2 bases. The germline gives CDR1 KGHSH, CDR2 LQKENI. The CDR3 consists of 13 residues. The CDR3 loop is CASSPRGTYEQYF. The DNA for the CDR3 is TGTGCCAGCTCACCGCGGGGGACCTACGAGCAGTACTTC.

This chain links TRBV7-2 with TRBJ1-2, with D perhaps TRBD1 (5 bases). The CDR3 runs to 17 residues. Trimming shortened V by 2 bases and J by 6 bases, and 22 bases separated the two germline ends. Germline CDR1 SGHTA, CDR2 FQGNSA. The CDR3 DNA follows: TGTGCCAGCAGCTTAAGCTCCCCCGGGGGGATTCGGGATGGCTACACCTTC. Residues: CASSLSSPGGIRDGYTF.